This TCR beta chain derives from a study of control samples from healthy donors and cancer patients. This table comes from immunoSEQ multiplex PCR, and its TCRdb copy is limited to in-frame clones, with some not included. The sample lists more than 95,000 clones; 83% were seen once. V shed 2 bases and J 0 bases; nucleotides not matched to a gene: 3. CDR1 SGDLS and CDR2 YYNGEE come from the germline V gene. The CDR3 extends over 17 amino acids. The receptor was isolated from a woman in her 50s in good health. The sample taken for sequencing was blood. The chain has TRBV9 and TRBJ2-6, with TRBD2 matching 9 bases. CDR3 DNA sequence: TGTGCCAGCAGCGTCGGCGGGAGGGCCTCTGGGGCCAACGTCCTGACTTTC. Amino acids: CASSVGGRASGANVLTF.